This TCR beta chain was observed in a study of blood T cell repertoires in COVID-19. The germline V gene encodes CDR1 SEHNR and CDR2 FQNEAQ (reference sequence). This CDR3 comprises 13 residues. The ends lost 5 bases at V and 5 bases at J; junction bases unmatched: 5. Produced via immunoSEQ multiplex PCR; TCRdb's table is partial and in-frame only. The sample includes 150,000 to 200,000 clones, around four fifths of them seen just once. The TCR was taken from a young woman with acute or convalescent COVID-19. Sequenced material: peripheral blood. The chain recombines TRBV7-9 with TRBJ1-2; TRBD1 matches 7 bases. CDR3 bases: TGTGCCAGCAGCCAGGGACAGAATTATGGCTACACCTTC. Translation gives CASSQGQNYGYTF.